This TCR beta chain appears in the sequencing data of a study of blood T cell repertoires in COVID-19. Study-wide background: The United States, Italy and Spain supplied acute and convalescent COVID-19 samples. In each case, the material was cDNA or gDNA derived from T cells, B-cell-depleted T cells, or PBMCs.

Under the authors' procedure: Cell counts per sample came from amplifying reference gene primers. Sequencing used immunoSEQ multiplex PCR; TCRdb keeps in-frame clones, though not all of them. The DNA gave D and trimming, while V, J and clone size come from that table. This table holds approximately 200,000 clones, roughly 77% found once. This clone was seen a handful of times. The sample consisted of peripheral blood. The origin of this receptor is a woman aged 40 to 49 with COVID-19, enrolled during active disease.

The CDR3 DNA sequence: TGTGCCAGCAGCCAAGCCGTCCCTTTCTCTGGAAACACCATATATTTT. Amino acids: CASSQAVPFSGNTIYF. The genes are TRBV4-2 and TRBJ1-3; D is unclear. Germline CDR1 and CDR2: LGHNA and YNFKEQ. The CDR3 totals 16 residues. Trimming shortened V by 1 base and J by 0 bases, and 10 bases separated the two germline ends.